The clone carrying this T cell receptor (beta chain) was detected a few times. Its target is unknown. These data originate in a study of OX40 agonist ivuxolimab in advanced cancers. Study findings and constraints: Clonal expansion was among the lowest in partial responders at 0.1-3.0 mg/kg, especially CD8+. No antigen was identified for the clonally expanded peripheral T cells. In CD8+ T cells, expanded clones were on average more numerous than in CD4+.

Samples of blood were obtained at baseline, on cycle 4 day 1, and on cycle 7 day 1. This table comes from immunoSEQ multiplex PCR, and its TCRdb copy is limited to in-frame clones, with some not included. Of roughly 56,000 clones in the sample, 86% were seen once. This CDR3 region has 16 residues. Trimming took 0 bases from V and 5 from J, leaving 14 bases between them. Germline CDR1 reads MNHEY; CDR2 reads SVGAGI. This TCR derives from an adult with an advanced solid tumor such as melanoma, head and neck, liver or kidney cancer. The sequences come from CD4+ or CD8+ T cells sorted from blood, collected in a trial of the OX40 agonist ivuxolimab. V is TRBV6-5 and J is TRBJ1-5, with unresolved D. CDR3 residues: CASSYSRGTGDQPQHF. In nucleotides, the CDR3 is TGTGCCAGCAGTTACTCGAGAGGTACCGGAGATCAGCCCCAGCATTTT.